This T cell receptor (beta chain) was recorded in a study of T cells in women clearing cervical HPV infection. Average input was around 1,300 ng genomic DNA for immunoSEQ TCR beta CDR3 amplification. Assay used: immunoSEQ multiplex PCR; TCRdb lists only in-frame clones, some missing. Found here are 20,000 to 25,000 clones; the top ten clones hold approximately 9.8%. Study-wide points: Effector/memory and HPV-specific T cells were not isolated, and association timing is unknown. Cases carried less TRBV6-7 than controls: 0.11% versus 0.16%.

To note about this clone: Antigen: not known. The CDR3 end is not reached by the read, which stops 3 residues before it; the germline J gene fills it in.

Germline assignment: CDR1 SGHRS and CDR2 YFSETQ. The V segment lost 3 bases and the J segment 5 bases; nucleotides outside the gene matches: 8. The CDR3 is 14 amino acids. This TCR came from a woman aged 18-69 years with a cervical HPV16 infection that either progressed to CIN3+ or cleared (not recorded which). Sequenced sample: blood buffy coat. The genes are TRBV5-1 and TRBJ2-7, with 7 positions matching TRBD1. The CDR3 is CASSYDRVKNEQYF. The sequenced CDR3 bases are TGCGCCAGCAGCTATGACAGGGTGAAAAACGAG. Full variable domain (remainder filled in from reference TRBV5-1 and TRBJ2-7): KAGVTQTPRYLIKTRGQQVTLSCSPISGHRSVSWYQQTPGQGLQFLFEYFSETQRNKGNFPGRFSGRQFSNSRSEMNVSTLELGDSALYLCASSYDRVKNEQYFGPGTRLTVT.